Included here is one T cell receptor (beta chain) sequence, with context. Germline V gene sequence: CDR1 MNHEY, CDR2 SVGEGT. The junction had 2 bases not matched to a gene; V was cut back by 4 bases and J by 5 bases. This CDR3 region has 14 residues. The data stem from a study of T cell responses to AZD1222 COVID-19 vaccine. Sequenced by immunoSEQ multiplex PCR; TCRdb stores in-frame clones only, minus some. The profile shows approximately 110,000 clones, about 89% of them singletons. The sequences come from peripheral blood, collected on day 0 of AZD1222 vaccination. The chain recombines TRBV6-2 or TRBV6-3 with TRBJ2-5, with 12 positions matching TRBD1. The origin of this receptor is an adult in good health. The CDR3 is CASSWGQGAETQYF. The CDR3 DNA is TGTGCCAGCAGTTGGGGACAGGGGGCTGAGACCCAGTACTTC.